Given below is one T cell receptor beta chain in context. No antigen is known for it. Trimming removed 0 bases from V and 6 bases from J; junction bases left unmatched: 5. The V gene's germline CDR1 is SGHVS and CDR2 FQNEAQ. The CDR3 runs to 15 residues. This record belongs to a study of cytomegalovirus exposure and HLA in healthy donors. Study results and limitations: In a later analysis, an Asian-associated ancestry cluster reportedly showed fewer N-insertions than the approximately 660-donor mean. A link between a missense DCLRE1C variant and TCR beta V- and J-gene trimming emerged from a later analysis. As a later analysis revealed, most CMV-associated TCR beta chains appeared HLA-restricted.

PCR used 60 Vbeta primers and 13 Jbeta primers. Some clones are missing from TCRdb's copy, which holds only in-frame ones; the method was immunoSEQ multiplex PCR. The table has over 80,000 clones, roughly 76% seen once; the top ten hold about 3.5%. Sequenced material: PBMCs. This TCR was sampled from a man in his forties in good health and CMV-seronegative. This chain links TRBV7-8 with TRBJ2-7, with TRBD1 matching 10 bases. The CDR3 nucleotides are TGTGCCAGCAGCTTAGCGTTGACAGGGGGCTTCGAGCAGTACTTC. Amino acid sequence: CASSLALTGGFEQYF.